Sequencing of this T cell receptor beta chain was carried out in a study of CD8 T cells in ankylosing spondylitis. One entry per CDR3 protein, called by TCRdb with MiXCR from the 5' RACE reads. The table lists about 250,000 distinct CDR3 sequences, about 11% of them singletons, with approximately 2.5% in the top ten. V was pared by 3 bases and J by 7 bases, with 7 bases between. Germline CDR1 and CDR2: SEHNR and FQNEAQ (reference sequence). The CDR3 spans 13 residues. This clonotype has ten or more counts. The source of this sequence is a male donor with ankylosing spondylitis or in good health (not recorded which). The chain has TRBV7-9 and TRBJ1-6; no firm D call. Sequenced sample: blood, either unsorted or a sorted T cell fraction (not recorded which). The CDR3 sequence is CASSFARNSPLHF. Here the CDR3 DNA reads TGTGCCAGCAGCTTTGCAAGGAATTCACCCCTCCACTTT. The variable domain in full, with the rest retrieved from reference TRBV7-9 and TRBJ1-6, is DTGVSQNPRHKITKRGQNVTFRCDPISEHNRLYWYRQTLGQGPEFLTYFQNEAQLEKSRLLSDRFSAERPKGSFSTLEIQRTEQGDSAMYLCASSFARNSPLHFGNGTRLTVT.